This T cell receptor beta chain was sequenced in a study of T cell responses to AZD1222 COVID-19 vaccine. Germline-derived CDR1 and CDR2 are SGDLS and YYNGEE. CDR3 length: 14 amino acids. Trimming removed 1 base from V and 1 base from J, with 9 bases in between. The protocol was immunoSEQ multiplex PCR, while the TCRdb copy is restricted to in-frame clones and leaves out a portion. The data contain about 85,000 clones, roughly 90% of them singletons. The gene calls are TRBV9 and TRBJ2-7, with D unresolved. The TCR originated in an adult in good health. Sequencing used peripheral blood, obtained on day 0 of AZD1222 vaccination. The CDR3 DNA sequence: TGTGCCAGCAGCGTAAATCTGGTATCCTACGAGCAGTACTTC. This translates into CASSVNLVSYEQYF.